The rows below give T cell receptor beta chains drawn from one sample of a study of blood T cell repertoires in COVID-19. Assay: immunoSEQ multiplex PCR; the TCRdb copy retains only in-frame clones and omits some. The table has 200,000 to 250,000 clones, more than 80% seen once. The sequencing input was peripheral blood. Source of these receptors: a woman in her 30s with COVID-19, enrolled during active disease. CDR3s include the opening cysteine and the closing phenylalanine or tryptophan. The order of the fields is CDR3 length, V gene, D gene, J gene, clone size, CDR3 DNA, CDR3 protein. A D gene is named only where the DNA matches it firmly. Clone size, where shown, is once, few, many, or a class for clones that have expanded.

>15|TRBV14|TRBD2|TRBJ2-1|-
TGTGCCAGCAGCCGCGGGACTAGCGGCCTACCACGGCAGTTCTTC
CASSRGTSGLPRQFF
>15|TRBV11-2|-|TRBJ2-7|-
TGTGCCAGCAGCTTAGGTTTCCTTGGCAGGGACGAGCAGTACTTC
CASSLGFLGRDEQYF
>15|TRBV5-6|-|TRBJ2-3|-
TGTGCCAGCAGCTTGTACAGGATAGACACAGATACGCAGTATTTT
CASSLYRIDTDTQYF
>16|TRBV2|-|TRBJ2-2|-
TGTGCCAGCACCCGAAGTGGGGCAGGGGACACCGGGGAGCTGTTTTTT
CASTRSGAGDTGELFF
>18|TRBV7-9|TRBD2|TRBJ2-1|-
TGTGCCAGCAGCTTAGTTTCGGGGGGGCCGGTAGGCTACAATGAGCAGTTCTTC
CASSLVSGGPVGYNEQFF
>15|TRBV4-1|-|TRBJ2-7|-
TGCGCCAGCAGCCAAGGGCGGGGCGGTACCTACGAGCAGTACTTC
CASSQGRGGTYEQYF
>15|TRBV7-2|TRBD1|TRBJ1-2|-
TGTGCCAGCAGCTTAGCGGGACAGGGGACCTATGGCTACACCTTC
CASSLAGQGTYGYTF
>16|TRBV6-1|-|TRBJ1-2|-
TGTGCCAGCAGTGAAGACCTCGGGGGGCCGTTAAGTGGCTACACCTTC
CASSEDLGGPLSGYTF
>16|TRBV7-7|TRBD1|TRBJ2-5|-
TGTGCCAGCAGCTTAGAATGGGGACAGATCCAAGAGACCCAGTACTTC
CASSLEWGQIQETQYF
>12|TRBV7-2|-|TRBJ2-5|-
TGTGCCAGCGGACAGATCCAAGAGACCCAGTACTTC
CASGQIQETQYF
>16|TRBV7-8|-|TRBJ1-4|-
TGTGCCAGCAGCCTGCAACAGGGTTTGTTAGGTGAAAAACTGTTTTTT
CASSLQQGLLGEKLFF
>12|TRBV6-2/TRBV6-3|-|TRBJ1-6|-
TGTGCCAGCAGTTACTCGAGGTTGACCCTCCACTTT
CASSYSRLTLHF
>15|TRBV3-1/TRBV3-2|TRBD1|TRBJ1-1|few
TGTGCCAGCAGCCCACTAGGGACAGGTGTTACTGAAGCTTTCTTT
CASSPLGTGVTEAFF
>18|TRBV7-3|-|TRBJ1-1|-
TGTGCCAGCAGCTTAAGAGGCGGCCAGGGTGGTGGATTGACTGAAGCTTTCTTT
CASSLRGGQGGGLTEAFF
>13|TRBV30|TRBD1|TRBJ2-1|-
TGTGCCTGGAGCAGGGGGTCCTACAATGAGCAGTTCTTC
CAWSRGSYNEQFF
>16|TRBV5-1|-|TRBJ1-1|many
TGCGCCAGCAGCCACTCCAGGGCTACCCTTGGGGATGAAGCTTTCTTT
CASSHSRATLGDEAFF
>13|TRBV7-9|TRBD1|TRBJ2-7|-
TGTGCCAGTACAGGGGACCAAACCTACGAGCAGTACTTC
CASTGDQTYEQYF
>15|TRBV27|-|TRBJ2-1|-
TGTGCCAGCAGTTCGACCGGGACTTACAGGAATGAGCAGTTCTTC
CASSSTGTYRNEQFF
>17|TRBV10-1|-|TRBJ2-2|-
TGCGCCAGCAGTGAGTCGAGGTCGGACTTGAACACCGGGGAGCTGTTTTTT
CASSESRSDLNTGELFF
>14|TRBV25-1|-|TRBJ1-6|once
TGTGCCAGCAGTGAGGGAGTTAATAATTCACCCCTCCACTTT
CASSEGVNNSPLHF
>17|TRBV4-1|TRBD2|TRBJ2-1|-
TGCGCCAGCAGCCGACTAGCGGGTGATATACAAGGCGGTGAGCAGTTCTTC
CASSRLAGDIQGGEQFF
>16|TRBV9|TRBD1|TRBJ2-5|-
TGTGCCAGCAGCCTTCGGAGGGGGACAGGTCAAGAGACCCAGTACTTC
CASSLRRGTGQETQYF
>14|TRBV7-3|-|TRBJ1-1|-
TGTGCCAGCAGCCCCTCTACCCGGGGCACTGAAGCTTTCTTT
CASSPSTRGTEAFF
>16|TRBV21-1|-|TRBJ2-2|-
TGTGCCAGCTCATATACCCTCCTCTGCGACACCGGGGAGCTGTTTTTT
CASSYTLLCDTGELFF
>13|TRBV20-1|-|TRBJ2-5|-
TGCAGTGCTAGTTCAATGTACCAAGAGACCCAGTACTTC
CSASSMYQETQYF
>15|TRBV5-1|TRBD1|TRBJ2-7|-
TGCGCCAGCAGCTCAGGGGACAGTAGGTCCTACGAGCAGTACTTC
CASSSGDSRSYEQYF
>17|TRBV27|-|TRBJ2-7|few
TGTGCCAGCAGTTTTGACCGCTTTCCTAGCGCCTCCTACGAGCAGTACTTC
CASSFDRFPSASYEQYF
>13|TRBV6-5|TRBD1|TRBJ1-2|-
TGTGCCAGCAGTTACCGACAGGGGGCTGGCTACACCTTC
CASSYRQGAGYTF
>14|TRBV5-1|TRBD1|TRBJ1-2|few
TGCGCCAGCAATGCCGGGACAGGGTACTATGGCTACACCTTC
CASNAGTGYYGYTF
>13|TRBV7-8|-|TRBJ2-1|once
TGTGCCAGCAGTAGGAGGGGCAGCAATGAGCAGTTCTTC
CASSRRGSNEQFF
>11|TRBV18|-|TRBJ2-1|once
TGTGCCAGCTCACTACAGGGAGAGCAGTTCTTC
CASSLQGEQFF
>14|TRBV6-2/TRBV6-3|TRBD2|TRBJ2-1|-
TGTGCCAGCAGTTATAGCGGGGGGTACAATGAGCAGTTCTTC
CASSYSGGYNEQFF
>15|TRBV7-9|-|TRBJ1-2|-
TGTGCCAGCAGCTTTTTACAGGGTAGTAACTATGGCTACACCTTC
CASSFLQGSNYGYTF
>14|TRBV7-3|-|TRBJ2-2|-
TGTGCCAGCAGCTTAGGTGGGGGGTTCCGGGAGCTGTTTTTT
CASSLGGGFRELFF
>15|TRBV6-6|-|TRBJ1-5|-
TGTGCCAGCAGTTCCACAGGAGGGGTGGGTCAGCCCCAGCATTTT
CASSSTGGVGQPQHF
>16|TRBV9|TRBD1|TRBJ2-5|many
TGTGCCAGCAGCGTAGCCCCGGGACAGGGAGGGGAGACCCAGTACTTC
CASSVAPGQGGETQYF
>13|TRBV10-3|-|TRBJ1-1|-
TGTGCCATCAAAGGACAGCAAAACACTGAAGCTTTCTTT
CAIKGQQNTEAFF
>16|TRBV18|-|TRBJ2-1|-
TGTGCCAGCTCACCACCCTCTAGCCTTGCACTCAATGAGCAGTTCTTC
CASSPPSSLALNEQFF
>13|TRBV27|-|TRBJ1-1|-
TGTGCCAGCAGTCTGGACAAAAGCACTGAAGCTTTCTTT
CASSLDKSTEAFF
>16|TRBV7-2|TRBD1|TRBJ1-4|-
TGTGCCAGCAGCCGGACAGGGAGTATCACTAATGAAAAACTGTTTTTT
CASSRTGSITNEKLFF
>14|TRBV30|-|TRBJ2-7|-
TGTGCCTGCCACCCGCCGGGGGGCTGGTACGAGCAGTACTTC
CACHPPGGWYEQYF
>13|TRBV10-3|-|TRBJ1-5|few
TGTGCCATCAGTTCAGGCAGCAATCAGCCCCAGCATTTT
CAISSGSNQPQHF
>15|TRBV5-1|-|TRBJ2-7|-
TGCGCCAGCAGCCCTGGGGTAAACAGGGACCACGAGCAGTACTTC
CASSPGVNRDHEQYF
>20|TRBV19|-|TRBJ1-6|-
TGTGCCAGTACCTCATCAGGACACGGTTATGCGAGCTCCTATAATTCACCCCTCCACTTT
CASTSSGHGYASSYNSPLHF
>14|TRBV2|-|TRBJ2-2|-
TGTGCCAGCAGTGCCGAGATGATCGCCGGGGAGCTGTTTTTT
CASSAEMIAGELFF
>15|TRBV29-1|-|TRBJ1-2|-
TGCAGCGTTGAAGTAGGACTCAGCGCCAACTATGGCTACACCTTC
CSVEVGLSANYGYTF
>17|TRBV18|-|TRBJ2-5|-
TGTGCCAGCTCACGTGTCTACGGGAGAGAAAGCCAAGAGACCCAGTACTTC
CASSRVYGRESQETQYF
>16|TRBV3-1/TRBV3-2|TRBD2|TRBJ2-7|-
TGTGCCAGCACCAGAGCCCCGGGGGGGGCCAGGTACGAGCAGTACTTC
CASTRAPGGARYEQYF
>18|TRBV6-6|TRBD2|TRBJ2-7|-
TGTGCCAGCAGTCCCGGACTAGCGGGACCCTTAAACACCTACGAGCAGTACTTC
CASSPGLAGPLNTYEQYF
>18|TRBV20-1|TRBD2|TRBJ2-1|-
TGCAGTGCTAGTTCTGGACTAGCGGATGACCACTCCTACAATGAGCAGTTCTTC
CSASSGLADDHSYNEQFF
>15|TRBV6-2/TRBV6-3|-|TRBJ1-3|-
TGTGCCAGCAGTTCCGGCGGGGGGCCTGGAAACACCATATATTTT
CASSSGGGPGNTIYF